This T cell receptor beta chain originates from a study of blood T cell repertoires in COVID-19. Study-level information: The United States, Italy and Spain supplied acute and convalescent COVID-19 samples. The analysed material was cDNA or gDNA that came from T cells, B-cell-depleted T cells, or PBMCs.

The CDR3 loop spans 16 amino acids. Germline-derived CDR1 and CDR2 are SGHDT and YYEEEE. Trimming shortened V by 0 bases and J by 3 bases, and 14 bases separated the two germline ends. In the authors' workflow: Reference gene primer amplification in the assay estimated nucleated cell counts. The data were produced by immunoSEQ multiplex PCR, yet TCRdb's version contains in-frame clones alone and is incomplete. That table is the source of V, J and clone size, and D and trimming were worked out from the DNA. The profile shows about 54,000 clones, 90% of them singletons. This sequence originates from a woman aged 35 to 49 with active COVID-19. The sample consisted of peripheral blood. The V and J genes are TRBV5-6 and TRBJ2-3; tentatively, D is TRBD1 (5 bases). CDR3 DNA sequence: TGTGCCAGCAGCTTGGCCTCAGGGATTATAACAGATACGCAGTATTTT. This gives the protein CASSLASGIITDTQYF.